This T cell receptor (beta chain) comes out of a study of T cell responses to AZD1222 COVID-19 vaccine. Notes on the study in general: The CD4 TCRs associated with vaccination extended across spike and predominated at 160-218 and 743-854.

Sequencing was performed with immunoSEQ multiplex PCR; in TCRdb, only in-frame clones are kept and a portion is missing. The top ten clones hold about 20% of a sample with tens of thousands of clones, more than 80% of them seen once. As concerns this clone: Its specificity is not known.

The CDR3 extends over 15 amino acids. Germline CDR1 SGHRS, CDR2 YFSETQ. Trimming pared 0 bases from V and 6 bases from J, leaving 13 bases between. The chain couples TRBV5-1 to TRBJ2-4; D is perhaps TRBD2 (7 bases). This sequence originates from an adult in good health. The sample here was peripheral blood, taken on day 0 of MenACWY control vaccination. Here the CDR3 reads CASSLDAGAGNIQYF. In DNA, the CDR3 is TGCGCCAGCAGCTTGGACGCGGGGGCGGGAAACATTCAGTACTTC.